What follows is one T cell receptor beta chain and its context. Its target is not known. This sample was included in a study of T cell responses to AZD1222 COVID-19 vaccine. Whole-study findings and limits: Only 5 or 6 individuals given AZD1222 were seropositive at baseline.

Generated by immunoSEQ multiplex PCR, the TCRdb table keeps only in-frame clones and is missing some. This sample yields approximately 76,000 clones, of which just over 90% are seen a single time; roughly 4.5% belongs to the top ten. This CDR3 comprises 13 residues. Deletions cut 1 base from V and 3 bases from J, with 7 bases between. CDR1 is SGHNT, CDR2 YENEEA, per germline. The chain links TRBV11-3 to TRBJ2-7, with no clear D. This receptor was taken from an adult in good health. The material was peripheral blood, obtained on day 0 of MenACWY control vaccination. CDR3 loop: CASSLGGFYEQYF. In DNA, the CDR3 is TGTGCCAGCAGCTTAGGGGGTTTCTACGAGCAGTACTTC.